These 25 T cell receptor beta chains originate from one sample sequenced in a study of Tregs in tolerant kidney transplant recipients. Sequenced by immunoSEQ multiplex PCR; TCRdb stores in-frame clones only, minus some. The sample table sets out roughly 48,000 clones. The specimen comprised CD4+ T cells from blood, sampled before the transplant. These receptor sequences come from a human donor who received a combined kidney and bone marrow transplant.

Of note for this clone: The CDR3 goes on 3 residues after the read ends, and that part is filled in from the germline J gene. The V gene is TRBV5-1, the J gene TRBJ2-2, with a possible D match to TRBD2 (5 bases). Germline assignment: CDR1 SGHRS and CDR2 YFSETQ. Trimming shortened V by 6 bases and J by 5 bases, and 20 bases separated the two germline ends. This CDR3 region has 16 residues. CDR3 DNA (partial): TGCGCCAGCACCGTTGCCCTAGCTCGGCCGACCGGGGAG. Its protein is CASTVALARPTGE. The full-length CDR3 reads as CASTVALARPTGELFF.

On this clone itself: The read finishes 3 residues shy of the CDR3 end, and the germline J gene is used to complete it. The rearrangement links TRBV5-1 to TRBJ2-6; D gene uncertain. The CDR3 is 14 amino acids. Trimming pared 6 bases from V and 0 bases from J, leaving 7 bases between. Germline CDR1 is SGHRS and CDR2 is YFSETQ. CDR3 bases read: TGCGCCAGCAAAACAGCCTCTGGGGCCAACGTC. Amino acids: CASKTASGANV. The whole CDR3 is CASKTASGANVLTF.

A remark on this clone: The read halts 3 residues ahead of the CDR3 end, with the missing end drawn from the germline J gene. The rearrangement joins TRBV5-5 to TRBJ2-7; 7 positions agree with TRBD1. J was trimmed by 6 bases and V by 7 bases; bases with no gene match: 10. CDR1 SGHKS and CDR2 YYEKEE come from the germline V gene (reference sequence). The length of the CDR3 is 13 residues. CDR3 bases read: TGTGCCAGCCAAACAGGGGCGGAAAGCGAG. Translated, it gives CASQTGAESE. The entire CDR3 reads CASQTGAESEQYF.

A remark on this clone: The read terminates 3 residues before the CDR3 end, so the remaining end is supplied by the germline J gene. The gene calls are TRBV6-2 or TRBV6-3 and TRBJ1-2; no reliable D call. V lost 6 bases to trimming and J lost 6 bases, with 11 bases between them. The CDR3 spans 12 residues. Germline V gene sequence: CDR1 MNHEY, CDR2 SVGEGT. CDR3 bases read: TGTGCCAGCAGCCCCAACGGGGATGGC. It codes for CASSPNGDG. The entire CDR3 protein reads CASSPNGDGYTF.

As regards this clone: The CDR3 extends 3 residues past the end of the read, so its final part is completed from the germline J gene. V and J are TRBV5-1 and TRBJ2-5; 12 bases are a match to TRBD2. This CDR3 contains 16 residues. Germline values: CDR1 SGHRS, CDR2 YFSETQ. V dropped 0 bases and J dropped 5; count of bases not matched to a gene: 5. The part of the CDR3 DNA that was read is TGCGCCAGCAGCTTGGCCCGGACTAGCGGGATGGAGACC. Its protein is CASSLARTSGMET. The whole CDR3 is CASSLARTSGMETQYF.

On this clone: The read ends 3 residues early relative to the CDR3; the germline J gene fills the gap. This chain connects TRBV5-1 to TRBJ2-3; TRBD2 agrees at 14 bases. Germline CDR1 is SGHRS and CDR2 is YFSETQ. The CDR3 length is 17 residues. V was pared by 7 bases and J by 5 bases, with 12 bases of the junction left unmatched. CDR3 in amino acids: CASSPGLAGDAVDTQYF. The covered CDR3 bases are TGCGCCAGCTCCCCGGGACTAGCGGGAGATGCCGTAGATACG.

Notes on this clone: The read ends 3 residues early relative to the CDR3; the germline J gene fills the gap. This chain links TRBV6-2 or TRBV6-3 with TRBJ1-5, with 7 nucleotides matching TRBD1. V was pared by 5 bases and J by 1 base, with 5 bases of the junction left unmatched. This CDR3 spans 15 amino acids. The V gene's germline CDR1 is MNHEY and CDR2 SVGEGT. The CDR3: CASSGDRASNQPQHF. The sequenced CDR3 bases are TGTGCCAGCAGTGGGGACAGAGCCAGCAATCAGCCC.

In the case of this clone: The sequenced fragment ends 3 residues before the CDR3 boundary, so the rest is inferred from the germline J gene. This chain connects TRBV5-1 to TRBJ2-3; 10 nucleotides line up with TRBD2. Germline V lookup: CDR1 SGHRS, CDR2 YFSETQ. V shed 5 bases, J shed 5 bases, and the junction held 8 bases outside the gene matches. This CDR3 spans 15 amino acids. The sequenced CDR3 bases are TGCGCCAGCAGTGGAATAGCGGGAGGTGGAGATACG. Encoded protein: CASSGIAGGGDT. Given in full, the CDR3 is CASSGIAGGGDTQYF.

The covered CDR3 bases are TGTGCCAGTAGTGCAGGCATCTCTCTGAGGGGACAGAACAACATT. Residues: CASSAGISLRGQNNI. In full, the CDR3 is CASSAGISLRGQNNIQYF. V gene TRBV19 combines with J gene TRBJ2-4; 7 bases are shared with TRBD1. The DNA ends 3 residues before the CDR3 does, and the rest of the CDR3 is filled in from the germline J gene. This CDR3 is 18 amino acids long. Unmatched junction bases numbered 20, after V lost 5 bases and J lost 7 bases. Germline V gene data show CDR1 as LNHDA and CDR2 as SQIVND (reference sequence).

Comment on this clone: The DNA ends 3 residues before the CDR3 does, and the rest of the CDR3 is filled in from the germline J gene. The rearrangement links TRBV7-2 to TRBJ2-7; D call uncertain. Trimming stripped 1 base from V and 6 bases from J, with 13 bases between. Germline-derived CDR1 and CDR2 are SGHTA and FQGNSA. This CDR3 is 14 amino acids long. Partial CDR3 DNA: TGTGCCAGCAGCTTAGGGCTAGAGTTCCCCGAG. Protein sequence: CASSLGLEFPE. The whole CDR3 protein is CASSLGLEFPEQYF.

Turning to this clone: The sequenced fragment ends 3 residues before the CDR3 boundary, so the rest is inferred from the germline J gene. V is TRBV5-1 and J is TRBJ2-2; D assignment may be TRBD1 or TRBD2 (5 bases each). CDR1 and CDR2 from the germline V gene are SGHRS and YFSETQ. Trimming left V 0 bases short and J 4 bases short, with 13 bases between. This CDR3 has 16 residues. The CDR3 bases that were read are TGCGCCAGCAGCTTGGAGTCAGGGAGAGGCACCGGGGAG. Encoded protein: CASSLESGRGTGE. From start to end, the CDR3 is CASSLESGRGTGELFF. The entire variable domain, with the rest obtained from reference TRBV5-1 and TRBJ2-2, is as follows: KAGVTQTPRYLIKTRGQQVTLSCSPISGHRSVSWYQQTPGQGLQFLFEYFSETQRNKGNFPGRFSGRQFSNSRSEMNVSTLELGDSALYLCASSLESGRGTGELFFGEGSRLTVL.

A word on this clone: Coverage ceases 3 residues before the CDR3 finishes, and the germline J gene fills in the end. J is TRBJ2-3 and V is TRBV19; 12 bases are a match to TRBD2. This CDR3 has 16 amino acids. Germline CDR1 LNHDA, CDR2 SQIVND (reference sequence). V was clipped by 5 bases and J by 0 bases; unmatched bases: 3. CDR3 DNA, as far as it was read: TGTGCCAGTAGTTCCGGACTAGCGGGAAGCACAGATACG. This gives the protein CASSSGLAGSTDT. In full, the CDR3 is CASSSGLAGSTDTQYF.

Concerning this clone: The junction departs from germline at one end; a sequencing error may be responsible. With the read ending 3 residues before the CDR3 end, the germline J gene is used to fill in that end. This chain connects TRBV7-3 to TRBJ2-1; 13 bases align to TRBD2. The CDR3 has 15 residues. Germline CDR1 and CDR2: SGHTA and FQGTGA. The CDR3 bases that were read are TGTGCCAGCAGCATAACTAGCGGGAGGGCTAATGAG. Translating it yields CASSITSGRANE. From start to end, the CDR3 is CASSITSGRANEQFF.

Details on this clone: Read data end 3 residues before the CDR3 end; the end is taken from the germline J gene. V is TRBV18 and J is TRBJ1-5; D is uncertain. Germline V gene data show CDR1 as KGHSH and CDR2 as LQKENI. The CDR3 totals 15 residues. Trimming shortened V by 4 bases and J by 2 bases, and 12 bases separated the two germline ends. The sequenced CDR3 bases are TGTGCCAGCTCACGTTTTGAGGGTGGCAATCAGCCC. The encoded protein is CASSRFEGGNQP. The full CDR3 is CASSRFEGGNQPQHF.

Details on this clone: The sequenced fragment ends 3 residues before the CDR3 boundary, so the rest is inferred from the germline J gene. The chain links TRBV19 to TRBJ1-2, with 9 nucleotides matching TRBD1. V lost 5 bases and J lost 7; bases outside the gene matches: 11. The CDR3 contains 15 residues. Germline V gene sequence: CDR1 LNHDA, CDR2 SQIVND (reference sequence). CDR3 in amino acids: CASSPRDRVRTGYTF. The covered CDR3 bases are TGTGCCAGTAGTCCAAGGGACAGGGTAAGGACTGGC.

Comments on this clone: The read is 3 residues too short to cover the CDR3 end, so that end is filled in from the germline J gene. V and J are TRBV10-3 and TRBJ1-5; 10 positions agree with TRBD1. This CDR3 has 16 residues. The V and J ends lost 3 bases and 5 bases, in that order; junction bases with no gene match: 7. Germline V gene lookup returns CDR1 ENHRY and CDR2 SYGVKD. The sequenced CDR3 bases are TGTGCCATCAGTGATGGGGACAGGGGTATGGATCAGCCC. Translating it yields CAISDGDRGMDQP. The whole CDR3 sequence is CAISDGDRGMDQPQHF.

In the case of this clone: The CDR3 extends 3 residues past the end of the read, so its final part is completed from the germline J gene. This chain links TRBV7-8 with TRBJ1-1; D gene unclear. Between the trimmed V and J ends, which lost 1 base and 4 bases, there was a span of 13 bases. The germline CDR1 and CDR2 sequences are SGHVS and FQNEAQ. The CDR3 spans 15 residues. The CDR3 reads CASSLEVRSGTEAFF. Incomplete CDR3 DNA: TGTGCCAGCAGCTTAGAGGTTCGGTCGGGCACTGAA.

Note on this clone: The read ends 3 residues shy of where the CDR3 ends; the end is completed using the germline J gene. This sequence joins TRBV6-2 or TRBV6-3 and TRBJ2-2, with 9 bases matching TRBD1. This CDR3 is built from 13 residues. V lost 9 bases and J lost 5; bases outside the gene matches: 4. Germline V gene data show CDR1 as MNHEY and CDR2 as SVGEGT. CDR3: CASVQGATGELFF. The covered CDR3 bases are TGTGCCAGTGTACAGGGGGCAACCGGGGAG.

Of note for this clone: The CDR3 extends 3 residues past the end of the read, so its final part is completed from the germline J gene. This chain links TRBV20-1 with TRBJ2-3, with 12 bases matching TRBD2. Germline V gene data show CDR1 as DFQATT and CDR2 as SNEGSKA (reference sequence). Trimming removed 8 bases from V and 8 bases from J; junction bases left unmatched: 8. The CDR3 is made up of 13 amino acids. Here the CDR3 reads CSMTSGSLGTQYF. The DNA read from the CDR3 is TGCAGTATGACTAGCGGGAGTTTGGGTACG.

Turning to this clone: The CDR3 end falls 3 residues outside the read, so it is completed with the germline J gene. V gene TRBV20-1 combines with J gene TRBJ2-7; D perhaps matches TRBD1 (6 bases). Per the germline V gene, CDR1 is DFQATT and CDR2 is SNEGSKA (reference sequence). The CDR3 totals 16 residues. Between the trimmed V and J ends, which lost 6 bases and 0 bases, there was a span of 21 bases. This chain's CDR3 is CSAPHNGGSYSYEQYF. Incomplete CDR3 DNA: TGCAGTGCGCCCCACAATGGGGGCTCCTACTCCTACGAG.

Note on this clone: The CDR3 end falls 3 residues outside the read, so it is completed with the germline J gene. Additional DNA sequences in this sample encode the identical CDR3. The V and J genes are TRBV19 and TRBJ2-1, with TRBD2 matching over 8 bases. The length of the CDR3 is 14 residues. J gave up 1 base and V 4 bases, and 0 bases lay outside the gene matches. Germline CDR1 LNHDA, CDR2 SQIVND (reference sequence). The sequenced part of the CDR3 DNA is TGTGCCAGTAGTACTAGCGGGTCCTACAATGAG. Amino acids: CASSTSGSYNE. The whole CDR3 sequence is CASSTSGSYNEQFF.

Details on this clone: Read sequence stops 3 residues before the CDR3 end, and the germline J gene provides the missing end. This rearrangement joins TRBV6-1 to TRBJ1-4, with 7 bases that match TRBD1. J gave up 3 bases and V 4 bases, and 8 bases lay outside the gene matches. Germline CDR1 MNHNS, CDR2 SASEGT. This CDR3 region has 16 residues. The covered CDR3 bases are TGTGCCAGCAGTGTACAGGGGCCCGCGGCTAATGAAAAA. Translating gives CASSVQGPAANEK. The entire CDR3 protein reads CASSVQGPAANEKLFF.

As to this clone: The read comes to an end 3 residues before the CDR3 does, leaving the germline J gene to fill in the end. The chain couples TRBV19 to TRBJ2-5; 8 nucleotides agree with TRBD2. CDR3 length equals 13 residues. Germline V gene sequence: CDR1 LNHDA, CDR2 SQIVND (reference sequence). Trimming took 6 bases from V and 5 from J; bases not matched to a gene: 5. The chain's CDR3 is CASRQSGSETQYF. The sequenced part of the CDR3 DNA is TGTGCCAGTAGGCAGAGCGGGAGTGAGACC.

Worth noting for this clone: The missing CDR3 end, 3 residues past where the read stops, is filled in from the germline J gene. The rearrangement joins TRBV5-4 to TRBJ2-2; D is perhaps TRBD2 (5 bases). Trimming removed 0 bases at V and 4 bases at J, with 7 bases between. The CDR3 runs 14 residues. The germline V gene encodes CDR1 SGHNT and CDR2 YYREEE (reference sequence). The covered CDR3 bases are TGTGCCAGCAGCTTGGGAGAGGGCACCGGGGAG. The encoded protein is CASSLGEGTGE. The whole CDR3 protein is CASSLGEGTGELFF. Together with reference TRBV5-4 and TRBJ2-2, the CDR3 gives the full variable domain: ETGVTQSPTHLIKTRGQQVTLRCSSQSGHNTVSWYQQALGQGPQFIFQYYREEENGRGNFPPRFSGLQFPNYSSELNVNALELDDSALYLCASSLGEGTGELFFGEGSRLTVL.

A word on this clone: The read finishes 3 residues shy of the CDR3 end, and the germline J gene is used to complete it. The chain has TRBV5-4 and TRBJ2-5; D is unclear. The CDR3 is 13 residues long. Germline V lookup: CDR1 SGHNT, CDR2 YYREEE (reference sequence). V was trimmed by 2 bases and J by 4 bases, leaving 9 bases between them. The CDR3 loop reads CASSLPRGETQYF. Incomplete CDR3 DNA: TGTGCCAGCAGCTTACCCCGAGGAGAGACC.